Given below is one TCR beta chain in context. The record originates from a study of blood T cell repertoires in COVID-19. Germline lookup yields CDR1 LGHDT and CDR2 YNNKEL (reference sequence). The V end was cut by 4 bases, the J end by 11 bases, with 14 bases between. This CDR3 contains 13 residues. The authors' processing: By means of reference gene primer amplification, nucleated cell counts were estimated. Profiling relied on immunoSEQ multiplex PCR, and the TCRdb table lists in-frame clones only, not all of them. V and J calls and clone size are given by that table; D and trimming were obtained from the DNA. This table holds around 250,000 clones, around 86% found once.

This clonotype originated in a man at least 80 years old with acute or convalescent COVID-19. Source material: peripheral blood. This sequence joins TRBV3-1 (or the pseudogene TRBV3-2) and TRBJ1-4; D unresolved. In DNA, the CDR3 is TGTGCCAGCAGCCCAACTCCAACCGGGAAACTGTTTTTT. It translates to CASSPTPTGKLFF.